The present T cell receptor (beta chain) was sequenced within a study of CD8 T cells in ankylosing spondylitis. Quantitative 5'-RACE with molecular barcodes generated TCR beta libraries. TCRdb recomputed calls from the 5' RACE reads with MiXCR, one row per CDR3 protein. The sample lists 700,000 to 850,000 distinct CDR3 sequences; about 11% were seen once. Findings and caveats of the study: Blood from ankylosing spondylitis patients appeared to carry a characteristic roughly eight-variant TCR beta motif. The authors reported significant enrichment of disease-linked clones in matched ankylosing spondylitis synovial fluid. Existing reports had already noted some motif variants in reactive arthritis synovial fluid and blood.

The V gene's germline CDR1 is SGHAT and CDR2 FQDESV (reference sequence). The length of the CDR3 is 14 residues. Trimming shortened V by 7 bases and J by 0 bases, and 9 bases separated the two germline ends. A remark on this clonotype: Antigen unknown.

The rearrangement joins TRBV11-1 to TRBJ2-2; possibly TRBD2 for D (5 bases). The origin of this receptor is a male donor with ankylosing spondylitis. Sequenced material: blood, either unsorted or a sorted T cell fraction (not recorded which). CDR3 sequence reads: CASTRGSNTGELFF. The CDR3 nucleotides are TGTGCCAGCACTCGGGGATCGAACACCGGGGAGCTGTTTTTT.